Below are 3 T cell receptor beta chains sequenced from a single sample in a study of response to subunit inactivated influenza vaccine. TCRdb fed the RT-PCR reads into MiXCR, producing one record per CDR3 protein. The data show around 490,000 distinct CDR3 sequences, 6% to 9% seen once. Sequenced here: PBMCs from blood, sampled 23 months after vaccination. The source is a man aged 50 to 69 who received an inactivated influenza vaccine.

The genes are TRBV14 and TRBJ1-2, with D possibly being TRBD1 (6 bases). The V end was cut by 4 bases, the J end by 10 bases, with 10 bases between. Germline CDR1 reads SGHDN; CDR2 reads FVKESK. This CDR3 is built from 11 residues. This CDR3 is CASSRGTIYTF. The CDR3 DNA reads TGTGCCAGCAGCCGCGGGACAATCTACACCTTC. Full variable domain (remainder filled in from reference TRBV14 and TRBJ1-2): EAGVTQFPSHSVIEKGQTVTLRCDPISGHDNLYWYRRVMGKEIKFLLHFVKESKQDESGMPNNRFLAERTGGTYSTLKVQPAELEDSGVYFCASSRGTIYTFGSGTRLTVV.

This clonotype was found many times. The rearrangement joins TRBV12-3 or TRBV12-4 to TRBJ2-7; D ambiguous. The CDR3 length is 14 residues. The V and J ends lost 1 base and 2 bases respectively, with 9 bases between them. For the CDR3, the DNA is TGTGCCAGCAGTTTAGTAGACGGTACCTACGAGCAGTACTTC. This gives the protein CASSLVDGTYEQYF.

This clonotype appeared many times. The chain couples TRBV7-2 to TRBJ1-1, with 8 positions matching TRBD1. The CDR3 has 13 residues. Germline values: CDR1 SGHTA, CDR2 FQGNSA. V lost 5 bases, J lost 1 base, and 0 bases stayed unmatched. DNA of the CDR3: TGTGCCAGCAGCGACAGGGGGAACACTGAAGCTTTCTTT. Amino acid sequence: CASSDRGNTEAFF.